The clone carrying this T cell receptor beta chain was seen only once. The sample originates from a study of OX40 agonist ivuxolimab in advanced cancers. Here immunoSEQ multiplex PCR was the method, and the copy in TCRdb shows in-frame clones only, minus some. In the table there are around 70,000 clones, 85% of which are singletons. Sequencing was performed on CD4+ or CD8+ T cells sorted from blood, taken in a trial of the OX40 agonist ivuxolimab. The clonotype was recovered from an adult with an advanced solid tumor such as melanoma, head and neck, liver or kidney cancer.

CDR3 amino acids: CASTEDRGTGELFF. The CDR3 region has the DNA TGTGCCAGCACAGAGGACAGGGGCACCGGGGAGCTGTTTTTT. This chain joins TRBV7-8 and TRBJ2-2; TRBD1 matches 9 bases. This CDR3 contains 14 residues. Per germline, CDR1 SGHVS and CDR2 FQNEAQ. Germline trimming cut 7 bases from V and 4 bases from J; bases unmatched to any gene: 4. The complete variable domain, with remaining parts taken from reference TRBV7-8 and TRBJ2-2, reads GAGVSQSPRYKVAKRGQDVALRCDPISGHVSLFWYQQALGQGPEFLTYFQNEAQLDKSGLPSDRFFAERPEGSVSTLKIQRTQQEDSAVYLCASTEDRGTGELFFGEGSRLTVL.